The entry below gives a single T cell receptor beta chain sequence along with its context. Its antigen is currently unknown. This record belongs to a study of vaccination effects on CD4 cells after COVID-19. Study-level information: Post-vaccine draws lagged the second dose by a median of 72 days.

With the ViraFEST assay, the study expanded antigen-specific CD4+ T cells using viral peptide pools, then sequenced them. Culture proceeded for nine to eleven days, and CD4+ T cells were then isolated. Vaccine administered to participants consisted of two doses of either BNT162b2 or mRNA-1273. On days 3 and 7, fresh IL-2 medium replaced half the medium. Generated by immunoSEQ multiplex PCR, the TCRdb table keeps only in-frame clones and is missing some. The sample holds around 25,000 clones, under 90% seen once. The CDR3 contains 13 residues. Germline values: CDR1 MNHNY, CDR2 SVGAGI (reference sequence). The ends were cut back, 1 base at V and 2 bases at J, with 2 bases in the middle.

The sequence was obtained from a human donor who received a COVID-19 vaccine. Some clones in this sample may be carry-over from other donors' samples. The V call is TRBV6-6, the J call TRBJ2-2; no definite D call. Sequencing used CD4+ T cells from PBMCs cultured with HCoV-NL63 spike peptides, obtained after COVID-19 vaccination. The CDR3 DNA follows: TGTGCCAGCAGTTACTTCAACACCGGGGAGCTGTTTTTT. Translated: CASSYFNTGELFF.